The clone carrying this T cell receptor beta chain was seen a few times. The target antigen is unknown. The sample originates from a study of T-cell memory formation after mild COVID-19. Whole-study context: TCR clusters were mostly confined to one donor each. Points from the study as a whole: Clones that contracted from day 15 to 85 had balanced CD4/CD8; later expanders were CD4+ biased. Several responding clones turned up in pre-infection memory, indicating that cross-reactive memory may have taken part.

Researchers used 5'RACE with constant-segment primers to make TCR alpha and TCR beta cDNA libraries that carry sample barcodes and UMIs. From the 5' RACE reads, TCRdb called clonotypes with MiXCR, one entry per CDR3 protein. The data hold over 300,000 distinct CDR3 sequences, with about 20% observed a single time. Germline V lookup: CDR1 MNHEY, CDR2 SVGAGI. The CDR3 sequence is 14 residues long. V was cut by 11 bases and J by 5 bases, with 22 bases left in between. Material for sequencing was PBMCs or a T cell subset sorted from them (not recorded which). V gene TRBV6-5 combines with J gene TRBJ2-7; possibly TRBD2 for D (5 bases). The receptor was isolated from a man younger than 35 who had mild COVID-19 (a few samples of this study predate the infection). Cell type and time point are not known. The CDR3 DNA reads as TGTGCCCCCCACGGGTCCAACCGGGATGACGAGCAGTACGTC. Its protein is CAPHGSNRDDEQYV.